This T cell receptor (beta chain) was observed in a study of OX40 agonist ivuxolimab in advanced cancers. A remark on this clone: Its antigen is still unknown.

Clones were sequenced by immunoSEQ multiplex PCR, and TCRdb holds only the in-frame ones, with some missing. The sample has 150,000 to 170,000 clones, roughly 94% seen once. Trimming stripped 4 bases from V and 7 bases from J, with 10 bases between. This CDR3 region has 12 residues. Germline V lookup: CDR1 KGHSH, CDR2 LQKENI. Points from the study as a whole: In CD8+ T cells, expanded clones were on average more numerous than in CD4+.

The rearrangement joins TRBV18 to TRBJ2-5; maybe TRBD2 (5 bases). The source was CD4+ or CD8+ T cells sorted from blood, collected in a trial of the OX40 agonist ivuxolimab. This clonotype was sampled from an adult with an advanced solid tumor such as melanoma, head and neck, liver or kidney cancer. CDR3 in amino acids: CASSLPSGTQYF. CDR3 DNA: TGTGCCAGCTCACTTCCGAGCGGGACCCAGTACTTC.